The 29 T cell receptor beta chains below all came from one sample that was sequenced in a study of T cell responses to AZD1222 COVID-19 vaccine (dated by TCRdb to the early 2020s). The time point label, as the study defines it: about 28 days (+/-7) after the second vaccine dose. The sample's treatment or condition, from its label and the paper: meningococcal conjugate vaccine given as trial control. Libraries were made using the immunoSEQ multiplex PCR assay. In TCRdb, the immuneACCESS table is reduced to in-frame sequences with V and J assigned. These tables do not hold every clone; where another copy was compared, an unresolved V gene accounts for under half, and the others remain unexplained. The sample includes 200,000 to 250,000 clones, with approximately 94% observed a single time. The ten biggest clones cover around 1.5% of the sample. The sample in question was peripheral blood, obtained 28 days after the second dose of the MenACWY control vaccine. Receptor source: an adult who received the MenACWY meningococcal vaccine as a control.

V usage is TRBV6-5 and J usage is TRBJ1-2, with D unclear. CDR3 length: 15 amino acids. V was shortened by 6 bases and J by 4 bases, with 18 bases between the two germline ends. Looked up from germline, CDR1 is MNHEY and CDR2 is SVGAGI. CDR3 loop: CASRPSGGYGYGYTF. In nucleotides, the CDR3 is TGTGCCAGCAGGCCGAGTGGAGGGTATGGCTATGGCTACACCTTC.

CDR3 sequence reads: CASSHFRTTGRYEQYF. CDR3 DNA: TGCGCCAGCAGCCATTTCAGGACGACAGGTAGATACGAGCAGTACTTC. The rearrangement uses TRBV4-1 and TRBJ2-7, with D possibly being TRBD1 (6 bases). Germline V lookup: CDR1 MGHRA, CDR2 YSYEKL. Trimming removed 3 bases from V and 4 bases from J, with 19 bases in between. The length of the CDR3 is 16 residues.

The sample holds one count of this clone. The chain combines TRBV28 with TRBJ2-1; 9 nucleotides agree with TRBD2. J was trimmed by 8 bases and V by 5 bases; bases with no gene match: 19. The CDR3 covers 18 residues. Germline V CDR1 and CDR2: MDHEN, SYDVKM. The CDR3 bases are TGTGCCAGCAGTCCCCTACAGATAGCGGGAGCCAATCGGGATGAGCAGTTCTTC. Its translation: CASSPLQIAGANRDEQFF.

For the CDR3, the DNA is TGTGCCAGCAGCTTGGCGGACAGGTTGAACACTGAAGCTTTCTTT. As protein: CASSLADRLNTEAFF. The chain carries TRBV5-5 and TRBJ1-1; 7 nucleotides align to TRBD1. Losses at the gene ends were 0 bases for V and 0 bases for J; bases not matched to a gene: 2. The CDR3 sequence is 15 residues long. Per the germline V gene, CDR1 is SGHKS and CDR2 is YYEKEE (reference sequence).

The rearrangement links TRBV19 to TRBJ2-3; D perhaps matches TRBD2 (5 bases). Trimming pared 3 bases from V and 6 bases from J, leaving 10 bases between. CDR1 is LNHDA, CDR2 SQIVND, per germline (reference sequence). The CDR3 sequence is 13 residues long. CDR3 sequence (DNA): TGTGCCAGTAGTATCGGGGTCAGGGATACGCAGTATTTT. Protein sequence: CASSIGVRDTQYF.

The chain couples TRBV7-2 to TRBJ2-2; 8 positions agree with TRBD1. Germline CDR1 and CDR2: SGHTA and FQGNSA. The V gene end was trimmed by 4 bases and the J gene end by 7 bases; junction bases not matched to a gene: 5. This CDR3 region has 14 residues. In DNA, the CDR3 is TGTGCCAGCAGCTCCAGGGGGCAGAGCGGGGAGCTGTTTTTT. Amino acid sequence: CASSSRGQSGELFF.

The gene calls are TRBV29-1 and TRBJ2-3, with 16 nucleotides matching TRBD2. V dropped 6 bases and J dropped 3; count of bases not matched to a gene: 6. The CDR3 contains 16 residues. Per germline, CDR1 SQVTM and CDR2 ANQGSEA. The CDR3 DNA follows: TGCAGCGTCACTACGGGACTAGCGGGGGGGACAGATACGCAGTATTTT. It codes for CSVTTGLAGGTDTQYF.

The chain combines TRBV2 with TRBJ1-6, with 11 positions matching TRBD1. After removal of 1 base from V and 10 bases from J, the junction contained 6 bases not matched to a gene. This CDR3 region has 16 residues. The germline V gene encodes CDR1 SNHLY and CDR2 FYNNEI. The CDR3 DNA is TGTGCCAGCAGTGAAGTCGGGACAGGGGGAACCTCACCCCTCCACTTT. This gives the protein CASSEVGTGGTSPLHF.

The chain is built from TRBV2 and TRBJ1-6, with 7 bases matching TRBD1. The CDR3 has 15 amino acids. Germline loops: CDR1 SNHLY, CDR2 FYNNEI. V trimming: 0 bases; J trimming: 7 bases; junction bases outside the gene matches: 3. CDR3 residues: CASSEATGYNSPLHF. CDR3 bases: TGTGCCAGCAGTGAAGCGACAGGGTACAATTCACCCCTCCACTTT.

V is TRBV5-1 and J is TRBJ2-7; TRBD2 agrees at 12 bases. This CDR3 contains 17 residues. The V gene's germline CDR1 is SGHRS and CDR2 YFSETQ. V dropped 1 base and J dropped 0; count of bases not matched to a gene: 5. CDR3 residues: CASSLRTSGARSYEQYF. CDR3 DNA: TGCGCCAGCAGCTTGAGGACTAGCGGGGCTCGCTCCTACGAGCAGTACTTC.

The chain is built from TRBV4-1 and TRBJ1-2; no definite D call. The V end was cut by 1 base, the J end by 6 bases, with 15 bases between. Germline CDR1 MGHRA, CDR2 YSYEKL. The CDR3 spans 15 residues. The CDR3: CASSQVGAGSHGYTF. The DNA of the CDR3 is TGCGCCAGCAGCCAAGTTGGCGCGGGGTCCCATGGCTACACCTTC.

V gene TRBV6-5 combines with J gene TRBJ1-5; tentative D call: TRBD1 (6 bases). V was trimmed by 6 bases and J by 0 bases, leaving 12 bases between them. Germline V gene lookup returns CDR1 MNHEY and CDR2 SVGAGI. The CDR3 has 15 residues. The CDR3 loop reads CASSAGQSSNQPQHF. The CDR3 DNA sequence: TGTGCCAGCAGCGCAGGACAGAGTAGCAATCAGCCCCAGCATTTT.

This chain links TRBV6-6 with TRBJ1-2, with TRBD1 matching over 7 bases. CDR1 MNHNY and CDR2 SVGAGI come from the germline V gene (reference sequence). Unmatched junction bases numbered 7, after V lost 0 bases and J lost 6 bases. The CDR3 has 15 amino acids. The CDR3 bases are TGTGCCAGCAGTTACTCGATGGTAGGGGGCAATGGCTACACCTTC. It is translated as CASSYSMVGGNGYTF.

The J gene is TRBJ1-4, the V gene TRBV2; no reliable D call. Trimming left V 6 bases short and J 4 bases short, with 12 bases between. The CDR3 has 14 residues. The germline V gene encodes CDR1 SNHLY and CDR2 FYNNEI. CDR3 DNA: TGTGCCAGCAGAGAGATAGGAGTTAATGAAAAACTGTTTTTT. It codes for CASREIGVNEKLFF. Supplemented by reference TRBV2 and TRBJ1-4, the full variable domain reads EPEVTQTPSHQVTQMGQEVILRCVPISNHLYFYWYRQILGQKVEFLVSFYNNEISEKSEIFDDQFSVERPDGSNFTLKIRSTKLEDSAMYFCASREIGVNEKLFFGSGTQLSVL.

The rearrangement links TRBV19 to TRBJ1-1; 8 nucleotides line up with TRBD1. The length of the CDR3 is 13 residues. V dropped 3 bases and J dropped 4; count of bases not matched to a gene: 1. Germline V gene data show CDR1 as LNHDA and CDR2 as SQIVND (reference sequence). CDR3 nucleotides: TGTGCCAGTAGTATCCAGGGGGCCACTGAAGCTTTCTTT. Translated: CASSIQGATEAFF.

The CDR3 loop is CATGGPNYGYTF. The CDR3 bases are TGTGCCACCGGGGGACCGAACTATGGCTACACCTTC. The rearrangement joins TRBV24-1 to TRBJ1-2; the D gene is possibly TRBD1 (5 bases). The germline gives CDR1 KGHDR, CDR2 SFDVKD. CDR3 size: 12 residues. Trimming shortened V by 9 bases and J by 2 bases, and 9 bases separated the two germline ends.

V usage is TRBV28 and J usage is TRBJ1-6; tentative D call: TRBD1 (5 bases). The V end was cut by 7 bases, the J end by 5 bases, with 21 bases between. The CDR3 contains 17 residues. The V gene's germline CDR1 is MDHEN and CDR2 SYDVKM. The CDR3 region is CASTEGPTLGHNSPLHF. For the CDR3, the DNA is TGTGCCAGCACCGAGGGACCGACCTTGGGGCATAATTCACCCCTCCACTTT.

The V gene is TRBV11-2, the J gene TRBJ2-1, with 10 bases fitting TRBD2. From germline, CDR1 is SGHAT and CDR2 FQNNGV. The CDR3 covers 15 residues. V was pared by 6 bases and J by 10 bases, with 12 bases of the junction left unmatched. For the CDR3, the DNA is TGTGCCAGCAGGCAGCTAGCGGGAGAGGTCGGGGAGCAGTTCTTC. It translates to CASRQLAGEVGEQFF.

This clone appeared a single time. The rearrangement uses TRBV4-2 and TRBJ2-3; the D gene is possibly TRBD2 (6 bases). The germline gives CDR1 LGHNA, CDR2 YNFKEQ. The V end lost 1 base, the J end lost 4 bases, and 9 bases lay between the germline ends. The CDR3 extends over 14 amino acids. The CDR3 spells CASSQAGAADTQYF. Here the CDR3 DNA reads TGTGCCAGCAGCCAAGCGGGAGCAGCAGATACGCAGTATTTT.

This clone was observed once. The chain combines TRBV7-9 with TRBJ1-6, with 7 bases matching TRBD1. The CDR3 is 16 residues long. V shed 5 bases, J shed 7 bases, and the junction held 11 bases outside the gene matches. Germline CDR1 is SEHNR and CDR2 is FQNEAQ (reference sequence). CDR3 sequence reads: CASSPLDRNKNSPLHF. The CDR3 DNA sequence: TGTGCCAGCAGCCCCTTGGACAGGAACAAGAATTCACCCCTCCACTTT.

The chain uses TRBV14 and TRBJ1-1; D not certain. Trimming removed 6 bases from V and 0 bases from J, with 14 bases in between. Germline CDR1 SGHDN, CDR2 FVKESK. The CDR3 totals 15 residues. The CDR3 loop reads CASSRSDGLNTEAFF. The CDR3 nucleotides are TGTGCCAGCAGTCGCTCAGACGGCCTGAACACTGAAGCTTTCTTT. Full variable domain (missing parts from reference TRBV14 and TRBJ1-1): EAGVTQFPSHSVIEKGQTVTLRCDPISGHDNLYWYRRVMGKEIKFLLHFVKESKQDESGMPNNRFLAERTGGTYSTLKVQPAELEDSGVYFCASSRSDGLNTEAFFGQGTRLTVV.

This clone is a singleton in its sample. The V call is TRBV20-1, the J call TRBJ2-5; the D call may be TRBD1 or TRBD2 (5 bases each). Trimming left V 8 bases short and J 2 bases short, with 9 bases between. CDR3 size: 11 residues. Germline V CDR1 and CDR2: DFQATT, SNEGSKA (reference sequence). CDR3 amino acids: CSKGPQETQYF. The DNA of the CDR3 is TGCAGTAAGGGACCGCAAGAGACCCAGTACTTC.

The gene calls are TRBV3-1 (or the pseudogene TRBV3-2) and TRBJ1-1; D is unresolved. Trimming removed 4 bases at V and 2 bases at J, with 11 bases between. CDR3 length equals 14 residues. Germline values: CDR1 LGHDT, CDR2 YNNKEL (reference sequence). CDR3 in amino acids: CASSLNEVNTEAFF. CDR3 in DNA: TGTGCCAGCAGCCTTAATGAGGTAAACACTGAAGCTTTCTTT.

This chain joins TRBV7-3 and TRBJ2-7; D gene uncertain. Per germline, CDR1 SGHTA and CDR2 FQGTGA. V lost 1 base and J 5 bases, leaving 9 bases between the germline ends. The CDR3 has 13 amino acids. The chain's CDR3 is CASSLSAEHEQYF. The CDR3, as DNA: TGTGCCAGCAGCTTAAGTGCAGAGCACGAGCAGTACTTC.

J is TRBJ2-7 and V is TRBV3-1 (or the pseudogene TRBV3-2); the match to TRBD2 covers 8 bases. This CDR3 is 16 amino acids long. Unmatched junction bases numbered 8, after V lost 0 bases and J lost 4 bases. In germline, CDR1 is LGHDT, CDR2 YNNKEL (reference sequence). CDR3 DNA: TGTGCCAGCAGCCAAGAACAAATTAGCGGGATTTACGAGCAGTACTTC. As protein: CASSQEQISGIYEQYF.

The rearrangement links TRBV5-4 to TRBJ2-7; TRBD2 aligns across 10 bases. CDR3 length equals 13 residues. CDR1 and CDR2 from the germline V gene are SGHNT and YYREEE (reference sequence). Losses at the gene ends were 3 bases for V and 3 bases for J; bases not matched to a gene: 0. The chain's CDR3 is CASSSSGSYEQYF. The CDR3 nucleotides are TGTGCCAGCAGCTCTAGCGGGAGCTACGAGCAGTACTTC.

This rearrangement joins TRBV7-8 to TRBJ2-7, with TRBD1 matching 9 bases. This CDR3 is built from 18 residues. Germline V lookup: CDR1 SGHVS, CDR2 FQNEAQ. After removal of 5 bases from V and 2 bases from J, the junction contained 16 bases not matched to a gene. The DNA for the CDR3 is TGTGCCAGCAGCCCCGGGACAGGGCCCTTAAGACCCCCCTACGAGCAGTACTTC. It is translated as CASSPGTGPLRPPYEQYF.

The V gene is TRBV2, the J gene TRBJ1-1; tentative D call: TRBD1 (5 bases). CDR1 is SNHLY and CDR2 is FYNNEI in the germline V gene. This CDR3 comprises 13 residues. Trimming cost V 8 bases and J 1 base, with 11 bases left between them. The CDR3 is CASGLGANTEAFF. In nucleotides, the CDR3 is TGTGCCAGCGGTCTCGGGGCGAACACTGAAGCTTTCTTT.

The genes are TRBV27 and TRBJ2-5; 7 bases agree with TRBD1. This CDR3 is 13 amino acids long. V shed 2 bases, J shed 5 bases, and the junction held 2 bases outside the gene matches. From germline, CDR1 is MNHEY and CDR2 SMNVEV (reference sequence). The CDR3 loop reads CASSLRGGETQYF. Written as DNA, the CDR3 is TGTGCCAGCAGTTTACGAGGGGGCGAGACCCAGTACTTC.